These 24 T cell receptor beta chains originate from one sample sequenced in a study of shared clonotypes between healthy human individuals. Sequencing used immunoSEQ multiplex PCR; TCRdb keeps in-frame clones, though not all of them. Of about 1.5 million clones in the sample, 95% to 99% were seen once. Sequenced input: naive CD4+ T cells sorted from blood. Stated subset: CD45RA+ positively selected. All receptors come from a man aged 30 to 39 in good health.

This chain connects TRBV19 to TRBJ1-5, with 7 bases fitting TRBD1. The length of the CDR3 is 17 residues. The junction had 12 bases not matched to a gene; V was cut back by 3 bases and J by 4 bases. Germline lookup yields CDR1 LNHDA and CDR2 SQIVND (reference sequence). The CDR3 DNA sequence: TGTGCCAGTAGTATCCAGGGGGTGAAGCGGCTGAATCAGCCCCAGCATTTT. Amino acids: CASSIQGVKRLNQPQHF.

This clone was found once. This chain connects TRBV4-3 to TRBJ2-3; D not resolved. V was clipped by 3 bases and J by 0 bases, with 16 bases between them. The CDR3 is 17 amino acids. CDR1 and CDR2 (germline): LGHNA, YSLEER. CDR3 DNA: TGCGCCAGCAGCCACCGTCCAGCCCGCCCTAGCACAGATACGCAGTATTTT. This gives the protein CASSHRPARPSTDTQYF.

The gene calls are TRBV25-1 and TRBJ1-3; tentative D call: TRBD1 (5 bases). Germline CDR1 and CDR2: MGHDK and SYGVNS. This CDR3 spans 14 amino acids. Trimming left V 4 bases short and J 2 bases short, with 9 bases between. CDR3 DNA sequence: TGTGCCAGCAGTGGTCCAGGGCCTGGAAACACCATATATTTT. Translated, it gives CASSGPGPGNTIYF.

The V call is TRBV28, the J call TRBJ1-1; D unresolved. The CDR3 is 12 amino acids. In germline, CDR1 is MDHEN, CDR2 SYDVKM. With 7 bases removed from V and 3 bases from J, the gap between germline ends came to 9 bases. The CDR3 DNA reads as TGTGCCAGCACCCAGGCGGACACTGAAGCTTTCTTT. Encoded protein: CASTQADTEAFF.

Remarks on this clone: This specimen includes other DNA sequences encoding the same CDR3. The rearrangement links TRBV18 to TRBJ1-1; D gene unclear. This CDR3 contains 13 residues. Trimming shortened V by 4 bases and J by 2 bases, and 8 bases separated the two germline ends. Looked up from germline, CDR1 is KGHSH and CDR2 is LQKENI. CDR3 sequence: CASSRDVNTEAFF. In DNA form, the CDR3 reads TGTGCCAGCTCACGCGACGTAAACACTGAAGCTTTCTTT. The full variable domain, rest sourced from reference TRBV18 and TRBJ1-1, is NAGVMQNPRHLVRRRGQEARLRCSPMKGHSHVYWYRQLPEEGLKFMVYLQKENIIDESGMPKERFSAEFPKEGPSILRIQQVVRGDSAAYFCASSRDVNTEAFFGQGTRLTVV.

The rearrangement links TRBV5-1 to TRBJ1-1; D perhaps matches TRBD1 (5 bases). Trimming took 3 bases from V and 12 from J, leaving 15 bases between them. Germline V gene lookup returns CDR1 SGHRS and CDR2 YFSETQ. This CDR3 region has 12 residues. The CDR3 bases are TGCGCCAGCAGCTCTCCGGGACCAGAAACTTTCTTT. Amino acid sequence: CASSSPGPETFF.

J is TRBJ2-3 and V is TRBV27, with TRBD1 as a possible D gene (5 bases). The CDR3 sequence is 16 residues long. Germline V gene sequence: CDR1 MNHEY, CDR2 SMNVEV (reference sequence). The V gene lost 3 bases and the J gene lost 3 bases, with 16 bases spanning the gap. DNA of the CDR3: TGTGCCAGCAGTTTGATAGGGGCTCAAGCAACAGATACGCAGTATTTT. Translated, it gives CASSLIGAQATDTQYF.

The gene calls are TRBV11-2 and TRBJ1-1; perhaps TRBD1 as D (6 bases). Germline CDR1 is SGHAT and CDR2 is FQNNGV. The CDR3 is made up of 15 amino acids. V lost 5 bases and J lost 2, with 15 bases in between. The CDR3 bases are TGTGCCAGCAGCGCCGTCAGGGGAGTAAACACTGAAGCTTTCTTT. It codes for CASSAVRGVNTEAFF.

The chain carries TRBV5-4 and TRBJ2-7, with a weak D call TRBD1 (5 bases). Germline loops: CDR1 SGHNT, CDR2 YYREEE (reference sequence). The CDR3 spans 13 residues. V was clipped by 4 bases and J by 2 bases, with 10 bases between them. The CDR3 sequence: CASSPRETYEQYF. CDR3 in DNA: TGTGCCAGCAGCCCCAGGGAAACCTACGAGCAGTACTTC. Full variable domain (missing parts from reference TRBV5-4 and TRBJ2-7): ETGVTQSPTHLIKTRGQQVTLRCSSQSGHNTVSWYQQALGQGPQFIFQYYREEENGRGNFPPRFSGLQFPNYSSELNVNALELDDSALYLCASSPRETYEQYFGPGTRLTVT.

Only one count was recorded for this clone. This sequence joins TRBV4-2 and TRBJ2-5; 10 bases map to TRBD2. Germline-derived CDR1 and CDR2 are LGHNA and YNFKEQ. The ends lost 3 bases at V and 5 bases at J; junction bases unmatched: 12. The CDR3 covers 17 residues. This chain's CDR3 is CASSQAASGSFWETQYF. The DNA of the CDR3 is TGTGCCAGCAGCCAGGCCGCTAGCGGGAGTTTCTGGGAGACCCAGTACTTC.

The rearrangement links TRBV6-1 to TRBJ1-1; D remains ambiguous. CDR1 is MNHNS, CDR2 SASEGT, per germline. The CDR3 covers 13 residues. Trimming took off 7 bases at V and 1 base at J, with 10 bases between the two ends. CDR3 protein: CASNPWGNTEAFF. The CDR3 region has the DNA TGTGCCAGCAACCCTTGGGGGAACACTGAAGCTTTCTTT.

The rearrangement uses TRBV19 and TRBJ2-7, with D tentatively TRBD1 or TRBD2 (5 bases each). The CDR3 sequence is 14 residues long. In germline, CDR1 is LNHDA, CDR2 SQIVND (reference sequence). Trimming took off 5 bases at V and 6 bases at J, with 17 bases between the two ends. The DNA of the CDR3 is TGTGCCAGTAGTCCCGGGACCACGCGGGCCGAGCAGTACTTC. Translation: CASSPGTTRAEQYF.

Here the CDR3 DNA reads TGTGCCAGCAGCTTGGGGGCTCCGGGACAGGAGACCCAGTACTTC. This codes for CASSLGAPGQETQYF. V is TRBV5-4 and J is TRBJ2-5; the match to TRBD1 covers 7 bases. The length of the CDR3 is 15 residues. J lost 5 bases, V lost 0 bases, and 7 bases had no gene match. Germline-derived CDR1 and CDR2 are SGHNT and YYREEE (reference sequence).

The chain couples TRBV6-5 to TRBJ1-5; TRBD1 matches at 8 bases. Germline V gene sequence: CDR1 MNHEY, CDR2 SVGAGI. J gave up 5 bases and V 6 bases, and 9 bases lay outside the gene matches. The CDR3 covers 15 residues. CDR3 coding DNA: TGTGCCAGCAGCCCGCAGGGGGCCGGAGATCAGCCCCAGCATTTT. This codes for CASSPQGAGDQPQHF.

The genes are TRBV11-1 and TRBJ2-1; 11 bases fit TRBD2. The CDR3 is 17 amino acids. The trim removed 6 bases at V and 4 bases at J, leaving 11 bases unmatched. Germline V CDR1 and CDR2: SGHAT, FQDESV (reference sequence). CDR3 sequence: CASSYLRGTSGYNEQFF. CDR3 nucleotides: TGTGCCAGCAGTTACTTAAGGGGGACTAGCGGATACAATGAGCAGTTCTTC.

The chain links TRBV2 to TRBJ2-5, with TRBD2 matching 8 bases. Per germline, CDR1 SNHLY and CDR2 FYNNEI. V lost 0 bases, J lost 2 bases, and 8 bases stayed unmatched. The CDR3 consists of 17 residues. The CDR3 nucleotides are TGTGCCAGCAGTGAAGCCAAGGGTGGGACTAGACAAGAGACCCAGTACTTC. It codes for CASSEAKGGTRQETQYF.

V is TRBV28 and J is TRBJ2-1; the D gene is possibly TRBD2 (5 bases). The CDR3 runs 17 residues. The germline V gene encodes CDR1 MDHEN and CDR2 SYDVKM. The V end lost 11 bases, the J end lost 2 bases, and 25 bases lay between the germline ends. The CDR3 loop is CAGSTTSGPRTYNEQFF. For the CDR3, the DNA is TGTGCCGGGTCAACGACGAGCGGACCGCGAACCTACAATGAGCAGTTCTTC.

V gene TRBV7-6 combines with J gene TRBJ1-5; possibly TRBD1 for D (5 bases). Trimming left V 3 bases short and J 7 bases short, with 22 bases between. The CDR3 extends over 17 amino acids. The germline gives CDR1 SGHVS, CDR2 FNYEAQ. The CDR3 nucleotides are TGTGCCAGCAGCTTTTCTCCCGGCGGGACTTTGGGGCAGCCCCAGCATTTT. It yields the protein CASSFSPGGTLGQPQHF.

The rearrangement joins TRBV6-1 to TRBJ2-3; no clear D gene. CDR1 and CDR2 (germline): MNHNS, SASEGT. The V end lost 7 bases, the J end lost 2 bases, and 13 bases lay between the germline ends. CDR3 length: 14 residues. CDR3 nucleotide sequence: TGTGCCAGCAAGTCACCGCTGAACACAGATACGCAGTATTTT. It specifies CASKSPLNTDTQYF.

This clone was observed once. V and J are TRBV25-1 and TRBJ2-3; 7 bases fit TRBD2. The CDR3 is 15 amino acids. Germline lookup yields CDR1 MGHDK and CDR2 SYGVNS. With V trimmed by 2 bases and J by 7 bases, 9 bases remained unmatched. The CDR3 spells CASSEPEGGANTQYF. The CDR3 DNA follows: TGTGCCAGCAGTGAACCCGAGGGAGGGGCGAATACGCAGTATTTT.

The chain couples TRBV30 to TRBJ1-1, with D possibly matching TRBD1 (6 bases). This CDR3 is 16 amino acids long. CDR1 and CDR2 (germline): GTSNPN, SVGIG (reference sequence). Deletions cut 4 bases from V and 3 bases from J, with 21 bases between. The CDR3 region is CAWTLRTVMEDTEAFF. In DNA, the CDR3 is TGTGCCTGGACCCTTAGGACAGTCATGGAGGACACTGAAGCTTTCTTT.

J is TRBJ2-5 and V is TRBV11-2; no firm D call. Germline-derived CDR1 and CDR2 are SGHAT and FQNNGV. The CDR3 is 16 residues long. Trimming shortened V by 1 base and J by 0 bases, and 12 bases separated the two germline ends. CDR3 in amino acids: CASSLAAAYYQETQYF. CDR3 bases: TGTGCCAGCAGCTTAGCGGCAGCTTATTACCAAGAGACCCAGTACTTC.

The V gene is TRBV7-9, the J gene TRBJ2-7; weak D call: TRBD1 (6 bases). The CDR3 is made up of 16 amino acids. Trimming removed 5 bases from V and 2 bases from J, with 19 bases in between. Germline V gives CDR1 SEHNR, CDR2 FQNEAQ (reference sequence). The CDR3 region is CASSHRDQGRTYEQYF. The CDR3 bases are TGTGCCAGCAGCCACAGGGACCAGGGACGAACCTACGAGCAGTACTTC. Drawing the rest from reference TRBV7-9 and TRBJ2-7, the complete variable domain is DTGVSQNPRHKITKRGQNVTFRCDPISEHNRLYWYRQTLGQGPEFLTYFQNEAQLEKSRLLSDRFSAERPKGSFSTLEIQRTEQGDSAMYLCASSHRDQGRTYEQYFGPGTRLTVT.

DNA for the CDR3: TGTGCCAGCAGTCTCGGGACGGGGGCGCGGGCTTTCTTT. Its protein product is CASSLGTGARAFF. The J gene is TRBJ1-1, the V gene TRBV6-5, with a weak D call TRBD1 (6 bases). The CDR3 runs 13 residues. CDR1 MNHEY and CDR2 SVGAGI come from the germline V gene. Trimming shortened V by 5 bases and J by 11 bases, and 18 bases separated the two germline ends.